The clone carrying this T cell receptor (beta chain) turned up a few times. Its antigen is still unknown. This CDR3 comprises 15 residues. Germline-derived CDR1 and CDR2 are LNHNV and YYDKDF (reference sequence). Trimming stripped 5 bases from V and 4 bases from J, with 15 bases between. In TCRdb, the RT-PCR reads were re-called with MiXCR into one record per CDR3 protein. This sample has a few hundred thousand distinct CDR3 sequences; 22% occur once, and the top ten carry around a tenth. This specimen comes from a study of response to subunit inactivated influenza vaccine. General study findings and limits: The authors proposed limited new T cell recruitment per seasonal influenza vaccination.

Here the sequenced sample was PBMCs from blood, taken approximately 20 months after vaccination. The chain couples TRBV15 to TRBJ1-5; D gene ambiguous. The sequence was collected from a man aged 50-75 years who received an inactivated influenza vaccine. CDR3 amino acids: CATSPFSVGNQPQHF. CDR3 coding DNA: TGTGCCACCAGCCCCTTCTCAGTGGGGAATCAGCCCCAGCATTTT.